Below, 5 T cell receptor beta chains from the same sample are listed, as sequenced in a study of identical twins. MiXCR, applied by TCRdb to the 5' RACE reads, yields one record per CDR3 protein. There are 200,000 to 300,000 distinct CDR3 sequences in the sample; approximately 6.8% occur only once, and about 5.6% lies in the top ten. The same sample was also studied in work on yellow fever vaccine responses in identical twins.

What was sequenced was CD8+ T cells sorted from blood. Every receptor here comes from a woman younger than 30 in good health.

In DNA, the CDR3 is TGTGCCAGCAGCCCCTTGGCGGGCCTGAACACCGGGGAGCTGTTTTTT. Its protein product is CASSPLAGLNTGELFF. V usage is TRBV14 and J usage is TRBJ2-2; perhaps TRBD2 as D (5 bases). Between the trimmed V and J ends, which lost 4 bases and 1 base, there was a span of 13 bases. CDR1 is SGHDN, CDR2 FVKESK, per germline. The CDR3 extends over 16 amino acids.

This clonotype has only a few counts. V is TRBV20-1 and J is TRBJ2-1; D is uncertain. The CDR3 runs to 12 residues. V was clipped by 4 bases and J by 4 bases, with 8 bases between them. Germline lookup yields CDR1 DFQATT and CDR2 SNEGSKA (reference sequence). The DNA for the CDR3 is TGCAGTGCTATAGCCGTTTACAATGAGCAGTTCTTC. It is translated as CSAIAVYNEQFF.

There are a few counts of this clonotype. This chain joins TRBV29-1 and TRBJ1-2; D remains unclear. Trimming removed 2 bases from V and 6 bases from J, with 7 bases in between. CDR1 is SQVTM, CDR2 ANQGSEA, per germline. The CDR3 is 11 amino acids. The DNA for the CDR3 is TGCAGCGTTGAACTCCGTAATGGCTACACCTTC. Encoded protein: CSVELRNGYTF. The full variable domain, rest sourced from reference TRBV29-1 and TRBJ1-2, is SAVISQKPSRDICQRGTSLTIQCQVDSQVTMMFWYRQQPGQSLTLIATANQGSEATYESGFVIDKFPISRPNLTFSTLTVSNMSPEDSSIYLCSVELRNGYTFGSGTRLTVV.

This clonotype was recorded at least ten times. J is TRBJ2-3 and V is TRBV3-1; the match to TRBD1 covers 9 bases. The CDR3 runs 14 residues. Germline V CDR1 and CDR2: LGHDT, YNNKEL (reference sequence). After removal of 4 bases from V and 1 base from J, the junction contained 0 bases not matched to a gene. In DNA form, the CDR3 reads TGTGCCAGCAGCCGGGACAGGGGCACAGATACGCAGTATTTT. Translating it yields CASSRDRGTDTQYF.

In its sample, this clonotype was seen a few times. The gene calls are TRBV28 and TRBJ2-7, with D possibly being TRBD2 (6 bases). CDR3 length: 15 amino acids. Trimming took 5 bases from V and 2 from J, leaving 16 bases between them. The germline V gene has CDR1 MDHEN and CDR2 SYDVKM. CDR3: CASSPIDGGTYEQYF. CDR3 sequence (DNA): TGTGCCAGCAGTCCAATCGACGGGGGAACCTACGAGCAGTACTTC.